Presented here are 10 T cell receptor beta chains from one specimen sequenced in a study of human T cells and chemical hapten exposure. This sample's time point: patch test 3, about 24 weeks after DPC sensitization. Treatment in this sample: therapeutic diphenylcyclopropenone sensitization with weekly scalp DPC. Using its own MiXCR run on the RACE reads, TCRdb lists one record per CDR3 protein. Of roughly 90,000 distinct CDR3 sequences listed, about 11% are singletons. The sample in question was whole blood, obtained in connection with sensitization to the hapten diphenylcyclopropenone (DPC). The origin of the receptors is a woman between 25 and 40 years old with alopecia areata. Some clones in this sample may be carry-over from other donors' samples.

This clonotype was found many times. The CDR3 region is CASSRGQDASYNEQFF. DNA for the CDR3: TGTGCCAGCAGCCGCGGACAGGACGCCTCCTACAATGAGCAGTTCTTC. V and J are TRBV14 and TRBJ2-1, with 7 bases identical to TRBD1. V shed 4 bases, J shed 0 bases, and the junction held 6 bases outside the gene matches. Germline V lookup: CDR1 SGHDN, CDR2 FVKESK. CDR3 size: 16 residues.

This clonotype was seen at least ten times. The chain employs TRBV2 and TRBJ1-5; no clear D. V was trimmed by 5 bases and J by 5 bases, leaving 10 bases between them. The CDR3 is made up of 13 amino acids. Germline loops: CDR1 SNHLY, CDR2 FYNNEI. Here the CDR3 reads CASSLDWDQPQHF. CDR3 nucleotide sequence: TGTGCCAGCAGTTTAGACTGGGATCAGCCCCAGCATTTT.

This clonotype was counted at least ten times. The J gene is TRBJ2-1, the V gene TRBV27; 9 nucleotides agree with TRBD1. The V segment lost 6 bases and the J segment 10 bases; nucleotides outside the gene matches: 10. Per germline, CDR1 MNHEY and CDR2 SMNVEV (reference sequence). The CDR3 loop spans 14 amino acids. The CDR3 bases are TGTGCCAGCAGGCCCGGGACAGGGCTCCACGAGCAGTTCTTC. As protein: CASRPGTGLHEQFF.

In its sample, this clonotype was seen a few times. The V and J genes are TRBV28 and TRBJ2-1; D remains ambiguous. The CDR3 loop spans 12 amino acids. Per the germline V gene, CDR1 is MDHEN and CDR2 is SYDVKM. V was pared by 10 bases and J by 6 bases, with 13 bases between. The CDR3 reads CATTMRSNEQFF. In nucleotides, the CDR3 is TGTGCCACCACAATGAGGTCCAATGAGCAGTTCTTC.

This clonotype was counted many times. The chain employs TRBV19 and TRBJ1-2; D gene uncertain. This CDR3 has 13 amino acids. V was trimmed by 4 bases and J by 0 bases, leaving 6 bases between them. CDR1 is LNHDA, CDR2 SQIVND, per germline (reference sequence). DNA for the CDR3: TGTGCCAGTAGTAGGTTAACTAACTATGGCTACACCTTC. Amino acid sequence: CASSRLTNYGYTF.

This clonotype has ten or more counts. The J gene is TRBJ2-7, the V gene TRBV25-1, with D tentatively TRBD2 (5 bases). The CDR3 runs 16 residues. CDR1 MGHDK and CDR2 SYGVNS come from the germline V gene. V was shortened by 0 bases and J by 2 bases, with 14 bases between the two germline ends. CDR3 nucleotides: TGTGCCAGCAGTGAATACATCTTTCGGGGTACCTACGAGCAGTACGTC. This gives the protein CASSEYIFRGTYEQYV.

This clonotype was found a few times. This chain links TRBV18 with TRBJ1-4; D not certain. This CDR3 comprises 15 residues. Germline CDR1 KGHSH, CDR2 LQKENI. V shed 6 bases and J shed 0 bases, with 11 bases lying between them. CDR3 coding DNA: TGTGCCAGCTCCCGAGTTGTTGCAACTAATGAAAAACTGTTTTTT. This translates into CASSRVVATNEKLFF.

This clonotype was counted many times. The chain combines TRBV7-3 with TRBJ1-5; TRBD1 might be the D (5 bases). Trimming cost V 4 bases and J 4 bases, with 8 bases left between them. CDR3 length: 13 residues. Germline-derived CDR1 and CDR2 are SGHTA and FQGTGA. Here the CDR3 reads CASSSGRNQPQHF. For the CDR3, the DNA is TGTGCCAGCAGCTCGGGACGGAATCAGCCCCAGCATTTT.

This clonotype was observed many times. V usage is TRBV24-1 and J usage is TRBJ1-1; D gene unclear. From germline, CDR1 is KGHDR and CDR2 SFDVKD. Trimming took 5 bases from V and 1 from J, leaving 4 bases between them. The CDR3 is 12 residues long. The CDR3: CATSGPNTEAFF. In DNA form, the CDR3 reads TGTGCCACCAGTGGCCCGAACACTGAAGCTTTCTTT.

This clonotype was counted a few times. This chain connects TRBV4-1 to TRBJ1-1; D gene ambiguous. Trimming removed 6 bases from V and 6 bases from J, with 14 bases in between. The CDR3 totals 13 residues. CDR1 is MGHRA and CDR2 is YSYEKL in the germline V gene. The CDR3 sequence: CASRPLGVSEAFF. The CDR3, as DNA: TGCGCCAGCAGACCCTTGGGAGTCTCTGAAGCTTTCTTT.